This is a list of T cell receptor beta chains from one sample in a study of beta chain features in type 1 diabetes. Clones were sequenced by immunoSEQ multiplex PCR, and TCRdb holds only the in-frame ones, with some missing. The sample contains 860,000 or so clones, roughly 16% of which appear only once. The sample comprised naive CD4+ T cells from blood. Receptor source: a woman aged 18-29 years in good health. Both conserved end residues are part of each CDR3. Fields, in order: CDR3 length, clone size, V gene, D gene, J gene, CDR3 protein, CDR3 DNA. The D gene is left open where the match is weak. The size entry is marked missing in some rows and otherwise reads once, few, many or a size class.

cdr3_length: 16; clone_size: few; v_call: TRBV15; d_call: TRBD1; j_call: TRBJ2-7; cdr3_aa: CATSRARTGLGYEQYF; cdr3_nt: TGTGCCACCAGCAGAGCCAGGACAGGTTTGGGGTACGAGCAGTACTTC
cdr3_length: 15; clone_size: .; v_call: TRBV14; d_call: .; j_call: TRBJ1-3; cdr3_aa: CASRITGISGNTIYF; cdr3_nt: TGTGCCAGCAGGATAACAGGGATCTCTGGAAACACCATATATTTT
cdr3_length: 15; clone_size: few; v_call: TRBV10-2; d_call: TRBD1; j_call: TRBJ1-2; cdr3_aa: CASSVGTGRNYGYTF; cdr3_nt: TGCGCCAGCAGCGTCGGGACAGGGAGAAACTATGGCTACACCTTC
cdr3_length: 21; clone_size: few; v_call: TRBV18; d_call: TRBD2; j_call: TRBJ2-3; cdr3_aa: CASSPRVRGRSRVDPTDTQYF; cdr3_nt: TGTGCCAGCTCACCACGGGTCCGCGGGAGAAGTCGTGTAGACCCGACAGATACGCAGTATTTT
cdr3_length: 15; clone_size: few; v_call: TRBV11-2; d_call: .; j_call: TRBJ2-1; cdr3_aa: CASSLDILAYNEQFF; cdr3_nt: TGTGCCAGCAGCTTAGATATCCTAGCATACAATGAGCAGTTCTTC
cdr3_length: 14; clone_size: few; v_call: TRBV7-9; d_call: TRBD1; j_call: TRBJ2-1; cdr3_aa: CASSWDRLYNEQFF; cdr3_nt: TGTGCCAGCAGCTGGGACAGACTTTACAATGAGCAGTTCTTC
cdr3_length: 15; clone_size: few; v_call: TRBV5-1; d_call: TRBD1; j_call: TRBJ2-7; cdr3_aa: CASSNWTGGSYEQYF; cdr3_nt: TGCGCCAGCAGCAACTGGACAGGGGGCTCCTACGAGCAGTACTTC
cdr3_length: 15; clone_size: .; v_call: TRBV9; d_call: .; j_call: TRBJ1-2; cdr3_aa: CASSPDPGRSYGYTF; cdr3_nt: TGTGCCAGCAGCCCAGATCCCGGGAGGAGCTATGGCTACACCTTC
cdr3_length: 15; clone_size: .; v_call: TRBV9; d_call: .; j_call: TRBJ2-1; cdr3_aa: CASSPLGTHGNEQFF; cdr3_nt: TGTGCCAGCAGCCCCCTAGGGACGCATGGCAATGAGCAGTTCTTC
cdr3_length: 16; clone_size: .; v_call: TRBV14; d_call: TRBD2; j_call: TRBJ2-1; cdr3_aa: CASSQWGSGKYNEQFF; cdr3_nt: TGTGCCAGCAGCCAATGGGGTAGCGGGAAATACAATGAGCAGTTCTTC
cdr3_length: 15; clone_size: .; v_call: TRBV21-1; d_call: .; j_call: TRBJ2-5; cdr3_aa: CASAGTSGGKETQYF; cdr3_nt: TGTGCCAGCGCCGGGACTAGCGGGGGGAAAGAGACCCAGTACTTC
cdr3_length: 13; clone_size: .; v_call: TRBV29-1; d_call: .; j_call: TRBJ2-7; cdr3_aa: CSVATHQTYEQYF; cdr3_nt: TGCAGCGTCGCGACCCATCAGACCTACGAGCAGTACTTC
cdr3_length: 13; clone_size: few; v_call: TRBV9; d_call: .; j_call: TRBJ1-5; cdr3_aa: CASSVGEDQPQHF; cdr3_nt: TGTGCCAGCAGCGTAGGTGAGGATCAGCCCCAGCATTTT
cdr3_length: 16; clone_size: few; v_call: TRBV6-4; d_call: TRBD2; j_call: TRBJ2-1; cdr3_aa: CASSRMPGLAAHEQFF; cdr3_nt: TGTGCCAGCAGTCGGATGCCGGGACTAGCGGCACATGAGCAGTTCTTC
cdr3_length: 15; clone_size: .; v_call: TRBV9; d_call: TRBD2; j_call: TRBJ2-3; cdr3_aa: CASSISSGRTDTQYF; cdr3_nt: TGTGCCAGCAGCATATCTAGCGGGAGGACAGATACGCAGTATTTT
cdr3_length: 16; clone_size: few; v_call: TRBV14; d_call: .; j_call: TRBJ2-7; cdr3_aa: CASSQDLLTGVYEQYF; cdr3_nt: TGTGCCAGCAGCCAAGATCTCTTAACGGGAGTTTACGAGCAGTACTTC
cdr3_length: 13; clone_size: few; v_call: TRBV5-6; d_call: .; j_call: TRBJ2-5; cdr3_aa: CASSLYPVETQYF; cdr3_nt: TGTGCCAGCAGCTTGTATCCGGTGGAGACCCAGTACTTC